The 13 T cell receptor beta chains presented below share a single source sample, sequenced in a study of PD-L1 blockade in urothelial cancer. TCRdb keeps only in-frame clones here, not all; method: immunoSEQ multiplex PCR. The sample includes 56,000 or so clones, just over 85% of them seen just once. Sequenced here: PBMCs, sampled around atezolizumab (anti-PD-L1) treatment. The source of these receptors is a man aged 50 to 60 with urothelial cancer.

This clone appeared a single time. V usage is TRBV18 and J usage is TRBJ2-4; perhaps TRBD1 as D (6 bases). Germline V gene data show CDR1 as KGHSH and CDR2 as LQKENI. The V end lost 2 bases, the J end lost 5 bases, and 7 bases lay between the germline ends. The CDR3 totals 13 residues. CDR3 sequence: CASSPGQQNIQYF. The CDR3 coding sequence is TGTGCCAGCTCACCAGGACAGCAAAACATTCAGTACTTC.

CDR3 residues: CASSQPSGTGAYEQYF. The CDR3 nucleotides read TGTGCCAGCAGCCAGCCCTCCGGGACAGGGGCCTACGAGCAGTACTTC. V is TRBV4-2 and J is TRBJ2-7, with 10 nucleotides matching TRBD1. The V gene's germline CDR1 is LGHNA and CDR2 YNFKEQ. The CDR3 has 16 residues. The V segment lost 3 bases and the J segment 2 bases; nucleotides outside the gene matches: 7.

This clone was counted between two and nine times. This sequence joins TRBV7-9 and TRBJ1-1; 8 bases map to TRBD1. V gave up 6 bases and J gave up 4 bases; unmatched junction bases: 7. This CDR3 has 14 residues. Per germline, CDR1 SEHNR and CDR2 FQNEAQ (reference sequence). The CDR3 is CASSEQGVGTEAFF. DNA of the CDR3: TGTGCCAGCAGTGAACAGGGGGTGGGCACTGAAGCTTTCTTT.

V and J are TRBV30 and TRBJ2-1; 7 nucleotides line up with TRBD2. Trimming took 4 bases from V and 5 from J; bases not matched to a gene: 17. The CDR3 is 17 amino acids. Per germline, CDR1 GTSNPN and CDR2 SVGIG (reference sequence). The CDR3 coding sequence is TGTGCCTGGAAAGGTTTGGGGGGGGAGTGGGCGCACAATGAGCAGTTCTTC. It yields the protein CAWKGLGGEWAHNEQFF. Drawing the rest from reference TRBV30 and TRBJ2-1, the complete variable domain is SQTIHQWPATLVQPVGSPLSLECTVEGTSNPNLYWYRQAAGRGLQLLFYSVGIGQISSEVPQNLSASRPQDRQFILSSKKLLLSDSGFYLCAWKGLGGEWAHNEQFFGPGTRLTVL.

The V gene is TRBV5-5, the J gene TRBJ1-2; no clear D gene. The CDR3 consists of 13 residues. In germline, CDR1 is SGHKS, CDR2 YYEKEE (reference sequence). Trimming left V 1 base short and J 8 bases short, with 12 bases between. This CDR3 reads CASSLMRYNGYTF. DNA of the CDR3: TGTGCCAGCAGCTTGATGCGGTATAACGGCTACACCTTC.

The chain recombines TRBV2 with TRBJ1-6, with 11 bases matching TRBD1. This CDR3 has 15 amino acids. Germline V gene lookup returns CDR1 SNHLY and CDR2 FYNNEI. V dropped 4 bases and J dropped 8; count of bases not matched to a gene: 4. The CDR3 here is CASSGTGGADSPLHF. CDR3 coding DNA: TGTGCCAGCAGTGGGACAGGGGGCGCGGATTCACCCCTCCACTTT. The whole variable domain, remainder taken from reference TRBV2 and TRBJ1-6, is EPEVTQTPSHQVTQMGQEVILRCVPISNHLYFYWYRQILGQKVEFLVSFYNNEISEKSEIFDDQFSVERPDGSNFTLKIRSTKLEDSAMYFCASSGTGGADSPLHFGNGTRLTVT.

This sequence joins TRBV14 and TRBJ2-2; TRBD2 aligns across 8 bases. The germline V gene encodes CDR1 SGHDN and CDR2 FVKESK. This CDR3 has 18 residues. J lost 0 bases, V lost 4 bases, and 10 bases had no gene match. The DNA of the CDR3 is TGTGCCAGCAGCCCCTTTTTCGGGAGGGCCGCGAACACCGGGGAGCTGTTTTTT. Residues: CASSPFFGRAANTGELFF.

This clone appeared a few times. This chain connects TRBV4-1 to TRBJ2-3, with TRBD2 matching 8 bases. The junction had 9 bases not matched to a gene; V was cut back by 0 bases and J by 7 bases. This CDR3 has 16 amino acids. Germline lookup yields CDR1 MGHRA and CDR2 YSYEKL. CDR3 DNA sequence: TGCGCCAGCAGCCAAGATCAGGGGACTAGTCGAAATACGCAGTATTTT. Amino acids: CASSQDQGTSRNTQYF.

The rearrangement uses TRBV6-5 and TRBJ1-3; D gene uncertain. CDR1 and CDR2 (germline): MNHEY, SVGAGI. The CDR3 contains 15 residues. V gave up 4 bases and J gave up 1 base, with 11 bases separating them. The CDR3 loop is CASSSRRQSGNTIYF. CDR3 DNA sequence: TGTGCCAGCAGTTCGAGGAGGCAATCTGGAAACACCATATATTTT.

This clone was picked up one time. The V gene is TRBV18, the J gene TRBJ1-1; 7 bases agree with TRBD1. The CDR3 has 14 residues. Trimming took 3 bases from V and 5 from J; bases not matched to a gene: 6. The germline gives CDR1 KGHSH, CDR2 LQKENI. Here the CDR3 DNA reads TGTGCCAGCTCACCGGGACAGACCCATACTGAAGCTTTCTTT. This gives the protein CASSPGQTHTEAFF. The full variable domain, its missing parts supplied by reference TRBV18 and TRBJ1-1, is NAGVMQNPRHLVRRRGQEARLRCSPMKGHSHVYWYRQLPEEGLKFMVYLQKENIIDESGMPKERFSAEFPKEGPSILRIQQVVRGDSAAYFCASSPGQTHTEAFFGQGTRLTVV.

This clone was counted once. This chain links TRBV5-1 with TRBJ2-7; 7 bases agree with TRBD1. Trimming at V came to 4 bases and at J to 4 bases, leaving 8 bases not matched to a gene. Germline CDR1 and CDR2: SGHRS and YFSETQ. The CDR3 totals 14 residues. CDR3 bases: TGCGCCAGCAGCCCGAGGGGACAGATTTACGAGCAGTACTTC. As protein: CASSPRGQIYEQYF.

Here the CDR3 DNA reads TGTGCCAGCAGCCGGGACTTACGGCCGGATGGCTACACCTTC. It encodes CASSRDLRPDGYTF. This chain joins TRBV5-5 and TRBJ1-2; possibly TRBD1 for D (5 bases). The CDR3 runs 14 residues. V dropped 4 bases and J dropped 6 bases, with 16 bases sitting between them. Germline CDR1 and CDR2: SGHKS and YYEKEE (reference sequence).

This clone was seen once. Without the conserved terminal phenylalanine or tryptophan, this CDR3 likely stems from a read error. Because the CDR3's place on the DNA is in doubt, the DNA is left out and the CDR3 is given as listed by TCRdb. The rearrangement uses TRBV28 and TRBJ2-7; the table's TRBD2 call for D was not verified on the DNA. Germline lookup yields CDR1 MDHEN and CDR2 SYDVKM. Including both end residues, the CDR3 is 12 amino acids long. This chain's CDR3 is CASSSRSGGPSL.